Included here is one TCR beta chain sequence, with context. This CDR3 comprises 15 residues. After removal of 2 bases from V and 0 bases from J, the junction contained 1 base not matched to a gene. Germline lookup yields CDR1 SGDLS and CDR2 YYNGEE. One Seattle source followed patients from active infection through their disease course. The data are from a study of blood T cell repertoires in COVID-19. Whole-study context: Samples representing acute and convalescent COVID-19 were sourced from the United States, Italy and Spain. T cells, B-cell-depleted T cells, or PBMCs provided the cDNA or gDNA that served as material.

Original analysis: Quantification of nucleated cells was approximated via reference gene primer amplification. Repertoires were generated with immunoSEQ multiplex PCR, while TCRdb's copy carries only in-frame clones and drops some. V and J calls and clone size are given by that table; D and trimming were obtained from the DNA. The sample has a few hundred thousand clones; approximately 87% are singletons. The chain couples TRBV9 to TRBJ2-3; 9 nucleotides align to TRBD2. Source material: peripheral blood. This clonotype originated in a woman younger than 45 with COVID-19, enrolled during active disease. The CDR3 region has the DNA TGTGCCAGCAGCGTTAGCGGGAGCAGCACAGATACGCAGTATTTT. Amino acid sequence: CASSVSGSSTDTQYF. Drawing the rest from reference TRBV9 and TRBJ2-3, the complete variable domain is DSGVTQTPKHLITATGQRVTLRCSPRSGDLSVYWYQQSLDQGLQFLIQYYNGEERAKGNILERFSAQQFPDLHSELNLSSLELGDSALYFCASSVSGSSTDTQYFGPGTRLTVL.